This TCR beta chain was found in a study of regulatory T cells in long-lasting Graves disease. Whole-study findings and limits: Favored usage of TRBV28, TRBJ1-2 and TRBJ2-5 was recorded in persistent disease. Lower TCR diversity was seen in persistent Graves' patients than in newly diagnosed ones. Persistent patients shared more public clonotypes (roughly 2,500) than new patients (roughly 1,000).

Construction of TCR beta libraries relied on iRepertoire HTBI primers and on Arm-PCR targeting CDR3 regions. MiXCR, applied by TCRdb to the multiplex PCR reads, yields one record per CDR3 protein. The sample holds roughly 420,000 distinct CDR3 sequences; 15% to 17% are singletons and the top ten take 22%. Time point: newly diagnosed GD, antithyroid drugs for less than 3 months. PBMC-derived RNA was used for the TCR library. In this sample, this clonotype turned up many times. The antigen remains undetermined. CDR1 SNHLY and CDR2 FYNNEI come from the germline V gene. The CDR3 has 11 residues. V was clipped by 9 bases and J by 4 bases; unmatched bases: 1.

V is TRBV2 and J is TRBJ2-3; 7 bases match TRBD1. This receptor was identified in a female donor with Graves disease. The sample consisted of peripheral blood mononuclear cells (PBMCs), taken at new diagnosis, from a patient treated with antithyroid drugs. The CDR3, as DNA: TGTGCCAGAGACAGGGCAGATACGCAGTATTTT. It specifies CARDRADTQYF.